This T cell receptor beta chain is drawn from a study of T cells in Graves' hyperthyroidism and ophthalmopathy. Study background: Staff took peripheral blood when the initial diagnosis was made, before any treatment began.

V shed 5 bases and J shed 2 bases, with 13 bases lying between them. Germline assignment: CDR1 SGHTA and CDR2 FQGNSA. This CDR3 spans 15 amino acids. TCR beta CDR3 region amplification was performed from RNA transcripts. Carried out on the TCR CDR3, a first-round RT-PCR used the HTBI primer set. A single record per CDR3 protein comes from TCRdb applying MiXCR to the multiplex PCR reads. The sample consists of about 610,000 distinct CDR3 sequences, approximately 14% of them appearing once. This clonotype was obtained from a middle-aged woman with Graves' ophthalmopathy. The V gene is TRBV7-2, the J gene TRBJ2-4; tentative D call: TRBD2 (5 bases). Sequenced input: blood. Written as DNA, the CDR3 is TGTGCCAGCAGCCATTCCGAGGGAACCAAAAACATTCAGTACTTC. Its protein is CASSHSEGTKNIQYF.